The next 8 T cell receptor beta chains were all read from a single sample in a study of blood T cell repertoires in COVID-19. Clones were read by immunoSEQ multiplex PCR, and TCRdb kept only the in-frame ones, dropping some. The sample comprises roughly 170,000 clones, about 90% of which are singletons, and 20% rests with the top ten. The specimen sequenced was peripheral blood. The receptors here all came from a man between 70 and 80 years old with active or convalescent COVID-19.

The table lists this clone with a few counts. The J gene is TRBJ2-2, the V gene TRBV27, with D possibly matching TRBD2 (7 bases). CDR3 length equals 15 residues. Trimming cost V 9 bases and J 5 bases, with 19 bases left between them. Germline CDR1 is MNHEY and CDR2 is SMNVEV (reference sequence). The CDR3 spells CASKKQGGRTGELFF. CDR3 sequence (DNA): TGTGCCAGTAAAAAACAGGGAGGGAGGACCGGGGAGCTGTTTTTT.

CDR3 protein: CASSVPQGYQETQYF. For the CDR3, the DNA is TGTGCCAGCAGCGTACCACAGGGTTACCAAGAGACCCAGTACTTC. V gene TRBV7-9 combines with J gene TRBJ2-5, with TRBD1 as a possible D gene (6 bases). The CDR3 is made up of 15 amino acids. The germline CDR1 and CDR2 sequences are SEHNR and FQNEAQ (reference sequence). Trimming took 5 bases from V and 0 from J, leaving 13 bases between them. Variable domain in full (rest from reference TRBV7-9 and TRBJ2-5): DTGVSQNPRHKITKRGQNVTFRCDPISEHNRLYWYRQTLGQGPEFLTYFQNEAQLEKSRLLSDRFSAERPKGSFSTLEIQRTEQGDSAMYLCASSVPQGYQETQYFGPGTRLLVL.

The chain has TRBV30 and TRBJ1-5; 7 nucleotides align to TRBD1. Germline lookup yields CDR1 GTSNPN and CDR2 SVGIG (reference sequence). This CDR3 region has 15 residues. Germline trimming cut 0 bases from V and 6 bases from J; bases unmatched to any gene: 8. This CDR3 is CAWSVAGGIVQPQHF. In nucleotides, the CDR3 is TGTGCCTGGAGTGTGGCAGGGGGTATAGTTCAGCCCCAGCATTTT. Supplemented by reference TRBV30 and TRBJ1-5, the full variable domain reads SQTIHQWPATLVQPVGSPLSLECTVEGTSNPNLYWYRQAAGRGLQLLFYSVGIGQISSEVPQNLSASRPQDRQFILSSKKLLLSDSGFYLCAWSVAGGIVQPQHFGDGTRLSIL.

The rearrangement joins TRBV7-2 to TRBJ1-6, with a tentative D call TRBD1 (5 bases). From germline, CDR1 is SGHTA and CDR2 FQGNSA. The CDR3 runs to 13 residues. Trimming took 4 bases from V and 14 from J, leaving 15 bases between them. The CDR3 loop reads CASSSGGAGSLHF. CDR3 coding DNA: TGTGCCAGCAGCTCCGGTGGGGCTGGATCCCTCCACTTT.

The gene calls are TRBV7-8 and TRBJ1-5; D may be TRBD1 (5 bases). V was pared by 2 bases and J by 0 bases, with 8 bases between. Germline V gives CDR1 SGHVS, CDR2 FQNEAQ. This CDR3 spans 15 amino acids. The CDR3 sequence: CASSLNGGSNQPQHF. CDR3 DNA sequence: TGTGCCAGCAGCTTAAACGGGGGTAGCAATCAGCCCCAGCATTTT.

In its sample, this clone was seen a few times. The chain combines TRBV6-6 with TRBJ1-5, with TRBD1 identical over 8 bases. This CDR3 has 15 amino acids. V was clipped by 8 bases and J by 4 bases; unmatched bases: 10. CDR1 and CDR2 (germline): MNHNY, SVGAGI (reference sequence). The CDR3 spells CASGTTDRGNQPQHF. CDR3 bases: TGTGCCAGCGGCACGACCGACAGGGGTAATCAGCCCCAGCATTTT.

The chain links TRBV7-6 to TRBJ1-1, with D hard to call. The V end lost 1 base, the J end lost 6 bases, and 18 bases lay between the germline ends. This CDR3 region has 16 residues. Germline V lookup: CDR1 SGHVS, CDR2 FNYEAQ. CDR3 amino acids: CASSLDKGLRGSEAFF. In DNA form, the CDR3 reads TGTGCCAGCAGCTTAGATAAGGGCCTCCGGGGATCTGAAGCTTTCTTT. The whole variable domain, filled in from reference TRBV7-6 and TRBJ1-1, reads GAGVSQSPRYKVTKRGQDVALRCDPISGHVSLYWYRQALGQGPEFLTYFNYEAQQDKSGLPNDRFSAERPEGSISTLTIQRTEQRDSAMYRCASSLDKGLRGSEAFFGQGTRLTVV.

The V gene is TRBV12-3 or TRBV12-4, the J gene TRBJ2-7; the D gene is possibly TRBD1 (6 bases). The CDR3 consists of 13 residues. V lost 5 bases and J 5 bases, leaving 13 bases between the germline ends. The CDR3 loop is CASSPGTLDEQYF. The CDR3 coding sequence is TGTGCCAGCAGTCCCGGGACACTAGACGAGCAGTACTTC.